What follows are 9 T cell receptor beta chains derived from one specimen sequenced in a study of OX40 agonist ivuxolimab in advanced cancers. Some clones are missing from TCRdb's copy, which holds only in-frame ones; the method was immunoSEQ multiplex PCR. The sample shows around 84,000 clones, around 90% of them seen only once. Sample: CD4+ or CD8+ T cells sorted from blood, taken in a trial of the OX40 agonist ivuxolimab. All receptors come from an adult with an advanced solid tumor such as melanoma, head and neck, liver or kidney cancer.

The J gene is TRBJ1-2, the V gene TRBV2, with 7 bases matching TRBD1. V lost 2 bases to trimming and J lost 1 base; unmatched junction nucleotides: 10. This CDR3 is 17 amino acids long. Germline V gene lookup returns CDR1 SNHLY and CDR2 FYNNEI. CDR3 bases: TGTGCCAGCAGTGAATTTTGGAGGGGGCGAGATAACTATGGCTACACCTTC. This sequence encodes CASSEFWRGRDNYGYTF.

This clone was counted a single time. The rearrangement links TRBV28 to TRBJ1-5; D not certain. V was cut by 5 bases and J by 0 bases, with 20 bases left in between. CDR1 and CDR2 from the germline V gene are MDHEN and SYDVKM. This CDR3 is built from 18 residues. As DNA, the CDR3 is TGTGCCAGCAGTCCGCCATGGGCGGGCAGAGATAGCAATCAGCCCCAGCATTTT. Protein sequence: CASSPPWAGRDSNQPQHF.

This clone was seen only a few times. This rearrangement joins TRBV30 to TRBJ1-2; no definite D call. Trimming took off 1 base at V and 4 bases at J, with 10 bases between the two ends. Looked up from germline, CDR1 is GTSNPN and CDR2 is SVGIG (reference sequence). CDR3 size: 13 residues. The CDR3 region is CAWSARTLYGYTF. Written as DNA, the CDR3 is TGTGCCTGGAGTGCCAGAACACTCTATGGCTACACCTTC.

The chain links TRBV27 to TRBJ2-5; D is unclear. Between the trimmed V and J ends, which lost 5 bases and 1 base, there was a span of 14 bases. There are 15 residues in the CDR3. CDR1 and CDR2 (germline): MNHEY, SMNVEV (reference sequence). In nucleotides, the CDR3 is TGTGCCAGCAGTCCTTCTTGGCGCGGCCAAGAGACCCAGTACTTC. Translated: CASSPSWRGQETQYF.

This chain uses TRBV6-1 with TRBJ1-5; D is possibly TRBD1 (5 bases). Germline loops: CDR1 MNHNS, CDR2 SASEGT. CDR3 length equals 13 residues. V dropped 4 bases and J dropped 6 bases, with 10 bases sitting between them. CDR3 in amino acids: CASSAGVSQPQHF. CDR3 DNA sequence: TGTGCCAGCAGTGCGGGGGTGAGTCAGCCCCAGCATTTT.

The chain recombines TRBV19 with TRBJ2-3; the match to TRBD2 covers 7 bases. This CDR3 spans 13 amino acids. The germline V gene has CDR1 LNHDA and CDR2 SQIVND (reference sequence). The ends lost 5 bases at V and 9 bases at J; junction bases unmatched: 8. Here the CDR3 reads CASSRGDPHTQYF. The CDR3, as DNA: TGTGCCAGTAGTCGGGGGGACCCCCACACGCAGTATTTT.

V is TRBV7-3 and J is TRBJ1-1; TRBD1 might be the D (6 bases). Trimming left V 5 bases short and J 5 bases short, with 15 bases between. Germline V CDR1 and CDR2: SGHTA, FQGTGA. The CDR3 consists of 14 residues. This CDR3 reads CASSARVQGTEAFF. In DNA form, the CDR3 reads TGTGCCAGCAGCGCCCGGGTACAGGGTACTGAAGCTTTCTTT.

For the CDR3, the DNA is TGTGCCAGTAGAGCGCGGGGAGGTTACCAAGAGACCCAGTACTTC. This gives the protein CASRARGGYQETQYF. The J gene is TRBJ2-5, the V gene TRBV19; weak D call: TRBD2 (6 bases). V lost 6 bases, J lost 0 bases, and 14 bases lay in between. Germline CDR1 reads LNHDA; CDR2 reads SQIVND (reference sequence). This CDR3 spans 15 amino acids. The variable domain in full, with the rest retrieved from reference TRBV19 and TRBJ2-5, is DGGITQSPKYLFRKEGQNVTLSCEQNLNHDAMYWYRQDPGQGLRLIYYSQIVNDFQKGDIAEGYSVSREKKESFPLTVTSAQKNPTAFYLCASRARGGYQETQYFGPGTRLLVL.

This chain joins TRBV29-1 and TRBJ1-2; D gene uncertain. CDR3 length: 13 residues. Germline V gene data show CDR1 as SQVTM and CDR2 as ANQGSEA. Trimming stripped 4 bases from V and 3 bases from J, with 12 bases between. The CDR3 DNA reads as TGCAGCGTTGGTGCAGGCACCGACTATGGCTACACCTTC. Its translation: CSVGAGTDYGYTF.